This TCR beta chain was retrieved from a study of T cell repertoires in aging, cancer and after chemotherapy. At the level of the study: Donors were grouped into six age bands spanning 30 or younger through 70 or older. Glioblastoma patients receiving temozolomide-based therapy gave paired samples before and after chemotherapy.

V lost 0 bases and J lost 4, with 10 bases in between. Germline CDR1 is MNHEY and CDR2 is SVGAGI. The CDR3 loop spans 14 amino acids. Peripheral blood genomic DNA, not sorted cells or RNA, was the template. To note about this clonotype: No antigen is known for it.

Multiplex touch-down PCR with TRB-A/B primers amplified rearranged V-D-J TRB sequences. TCRdb independently ran MiXCR on the multiplex PCR reads; one entry per CDR3 protein. This table holds roughly 530 distinct CDR3 sequences, roughly 79% found once. Study findings and constraints: Median generation probability rose over the chemotherapy interval in each cancer cohort, suggesting rebound thymic output. Age-matched healthy donors had significantly more diverse, less clonal blood TCR repertoires than untreated cancer patients.

The genes are TRBV6-5 and TRBJ2-7; no firm D call. This TCR came from a human donor with a solid tumor. Sequencing was done on a sample of blood. CDR3: CASSYSVLAYEQYF. The CDR3 DNA reads as TGTGCCAGCAGTTACTCGGTTTTGGCTTACGAGCAGTACTTC.